The sequence of this TCR beta chain was determined in a study of vaccination and CD4 T cells after COVID-19. Study details: Convalescent participants consisted of six males and four females, two being Hispanic. Post-vaccine sampling followed dose two by a median 72 days (range 14 to 241). Each of a few convalescent patients provided samples at day 14 and again at days 161 to 241 post-vaccination.

Study outcomes and limitations: The median SARS-CoV-2-reactive clonotype number increased from about 20 to 38, without statistical significance.

The sample's time point: late sampling 161 to 241 days after vaccination in three convalescent patients. To note about this clonotype: As yet, its antigen is unknown.

TCRdb fed the PCR reads into MiXCR, producing one record per CDR3 protein. The data hold about 36,000 distinct CDR3 sequences, with more than 30% observed a single time. J was trimmed by 4 bases and V by 4 bases; bases with no gene match: 8. The CDR3 extends over 15 amino acids. The germline CDR1 and CDR2 sequences are KGHSH and LQKENI. The chain combines TRBV18 with TRBJ2-3, with TRBD1 matching 7 bases. The source material was CD4+ T cells from blood, sampled about 7 months after SARS-CoV-2 vaccination. The clonotype was recovered from a human donor who had recovered from COVID-19. The DNA for the CDR3 is TGTGCCAGCTCACGTTTACAGGGGAAGGCAGATACGCAGTATTTT. Translating gives CASSRLQGKADTQYF.